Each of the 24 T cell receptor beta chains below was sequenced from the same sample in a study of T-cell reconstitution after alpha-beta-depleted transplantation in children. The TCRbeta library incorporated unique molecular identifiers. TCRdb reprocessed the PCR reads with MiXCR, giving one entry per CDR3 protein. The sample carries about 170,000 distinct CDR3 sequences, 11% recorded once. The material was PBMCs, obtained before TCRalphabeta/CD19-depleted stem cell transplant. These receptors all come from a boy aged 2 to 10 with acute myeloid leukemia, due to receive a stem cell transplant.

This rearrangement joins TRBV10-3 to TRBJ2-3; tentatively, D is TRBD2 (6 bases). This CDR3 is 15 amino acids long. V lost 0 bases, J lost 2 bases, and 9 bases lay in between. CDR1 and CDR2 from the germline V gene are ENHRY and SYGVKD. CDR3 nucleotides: TGTGCCATCAGTGAGTCGACTAGATTCACAGATACGCAGTATTTT. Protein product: CAISESTRFTDTQYF.

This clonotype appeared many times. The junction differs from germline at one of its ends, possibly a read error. Here the CDR3 DNA reads TGTGCTAGCAGCTCCACTGACGGGAACACTGAAGCTTTCTTT. Translating gives CASSSTDGNTEAFF. This chain joins TRBV7-7 and TRBJ1-1; no clear D. The V gene's germline CDR1 is SSHAT and CDR2 FNYEAQ (reference sequence). The CDR3 has 14 amino acids.

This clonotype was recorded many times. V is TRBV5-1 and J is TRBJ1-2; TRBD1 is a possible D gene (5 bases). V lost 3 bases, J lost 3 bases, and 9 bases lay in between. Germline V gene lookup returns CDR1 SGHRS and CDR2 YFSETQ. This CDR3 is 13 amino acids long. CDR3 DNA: TGCGCCAGCAGCTCAGCCAGGGACTATGGCTACACCTTC. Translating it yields CASSSARDYGYTF.

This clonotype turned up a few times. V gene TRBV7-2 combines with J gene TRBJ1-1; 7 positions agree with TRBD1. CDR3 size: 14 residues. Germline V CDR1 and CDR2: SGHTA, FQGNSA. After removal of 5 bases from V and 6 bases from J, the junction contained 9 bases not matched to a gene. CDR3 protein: CASSIRFTGAEAFF. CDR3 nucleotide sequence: TGTGCCAGCAGCATCCGCTTTACAGGGGCTGAAGCTTTCTTT. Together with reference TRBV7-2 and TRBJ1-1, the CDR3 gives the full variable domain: GAGVSQSPSNKVTEKGKDVELRCDPISGHTALYWYRQSLGQGLEFLIYFQGNSAPDKSGLPSDRFSAERTGGSVSTLTIQRTQQEDSAVYLCASSIRFTGAEAFFGQGTRLTVV.

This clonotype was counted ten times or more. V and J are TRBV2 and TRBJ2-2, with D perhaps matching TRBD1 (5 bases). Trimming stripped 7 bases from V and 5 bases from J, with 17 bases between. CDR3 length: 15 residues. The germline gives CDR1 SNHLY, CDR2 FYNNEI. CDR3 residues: CASTSRPAGTGELFF. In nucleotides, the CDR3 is TGTGCCAGCACCTCGCGGCCAGCAGGGACCGGGGAGCTGTTTTTT.

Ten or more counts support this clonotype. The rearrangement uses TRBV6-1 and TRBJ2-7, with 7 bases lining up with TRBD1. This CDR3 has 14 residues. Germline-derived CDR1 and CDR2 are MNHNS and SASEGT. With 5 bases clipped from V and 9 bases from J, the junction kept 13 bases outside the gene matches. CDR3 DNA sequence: TGTGCCAGCAGTCTAGCCCCTGGGGACAGCCCGCAGTACTTC. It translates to CASSLAPGDSPQYF.

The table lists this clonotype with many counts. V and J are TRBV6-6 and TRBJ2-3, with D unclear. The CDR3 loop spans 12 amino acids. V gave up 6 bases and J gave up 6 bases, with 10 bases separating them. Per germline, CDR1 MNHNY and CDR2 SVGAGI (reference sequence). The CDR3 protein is CASSPLGDTQYF. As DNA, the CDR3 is TGTGCCAGCAGCCCTTTGGGGGATACGCAGTATTTT.

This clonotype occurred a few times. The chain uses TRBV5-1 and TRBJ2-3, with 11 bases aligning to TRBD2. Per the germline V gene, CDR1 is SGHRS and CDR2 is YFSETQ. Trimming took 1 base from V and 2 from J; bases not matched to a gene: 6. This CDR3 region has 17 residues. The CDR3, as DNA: TGCGCCAGCAGCTTGACTAGCGGGAGAGACCTCACAGATACGCAGTATTTT. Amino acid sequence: CASSLTSGRDLTDTQYF. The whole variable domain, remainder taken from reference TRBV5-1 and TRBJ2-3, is KAGVTQTPRYLIKTRGQQVTLSCSPISGHRSVSWYQQTPGQGLQFLFEYFSETQRNKGNFPGRFSGRQFSNSRSEMNVSTLELGDSALYLCASSLTSGRDLTDTQYFGPGTRLTVL.

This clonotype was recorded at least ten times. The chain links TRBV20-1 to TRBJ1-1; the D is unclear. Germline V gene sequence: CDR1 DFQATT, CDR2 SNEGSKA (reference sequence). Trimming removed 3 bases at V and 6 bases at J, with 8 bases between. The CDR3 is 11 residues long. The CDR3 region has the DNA TGCAGTGCTAGTGGGGTTGCTGAAGCTTTCTTT. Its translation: CSASGVAEAFF.

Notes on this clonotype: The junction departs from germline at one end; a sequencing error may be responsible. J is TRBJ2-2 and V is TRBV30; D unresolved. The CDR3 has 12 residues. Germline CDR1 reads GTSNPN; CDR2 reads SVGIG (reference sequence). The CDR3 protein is CAWSVNTGELFF. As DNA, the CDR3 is TGTGCCTGGAGTGTAAACACTGGGGAGCTGTTTTTT.

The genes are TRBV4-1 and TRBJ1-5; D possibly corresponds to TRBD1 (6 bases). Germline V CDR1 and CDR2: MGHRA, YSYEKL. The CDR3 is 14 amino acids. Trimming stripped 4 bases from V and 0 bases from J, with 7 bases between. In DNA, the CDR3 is TGCGCCAGCAGCCCACAGGGTAGCAATCAGCCCCAGCATTTT. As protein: CASSPQGSNQPQHF.

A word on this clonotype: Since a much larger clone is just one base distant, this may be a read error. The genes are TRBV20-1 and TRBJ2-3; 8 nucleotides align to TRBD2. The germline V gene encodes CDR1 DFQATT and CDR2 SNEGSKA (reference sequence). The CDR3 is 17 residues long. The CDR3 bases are TGCTGTGCTAGAGACCCCACGGGAGGGCTCATCACAGATACGCAGTATTTT. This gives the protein CCARDPTGGLITDTQYF.

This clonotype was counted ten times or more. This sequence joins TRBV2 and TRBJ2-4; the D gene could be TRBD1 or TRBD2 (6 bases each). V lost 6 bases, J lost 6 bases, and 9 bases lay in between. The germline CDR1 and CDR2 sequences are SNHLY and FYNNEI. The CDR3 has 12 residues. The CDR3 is CASRRGPNIQYF. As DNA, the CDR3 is TGTGCCAGCAGACGGGGGCCAAACATTCAGTACTTC.

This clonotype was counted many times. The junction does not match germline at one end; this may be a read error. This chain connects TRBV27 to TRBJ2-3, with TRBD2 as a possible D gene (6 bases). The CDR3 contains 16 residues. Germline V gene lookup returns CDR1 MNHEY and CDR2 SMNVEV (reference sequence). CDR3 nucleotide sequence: TGTGCCAGCAGTTCCCCCGCAGGCGGGGCGCGAGATTCGCAGTATTTT. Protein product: CASSSPAGGARDSQYF.

CDR3 sequence reads: CASSLPASGWGHF. The DNA of the CDR3 is TGTGCCAGCAGCCTACCCGCCTCGGGGTGGGGGCACTTT. The V and J genes are TRBV5-5 and TRBJ1-6, with D possibly being TRBD1 (5 bases). The CDR3 covers 13 residues. Between the trimmed V and J ends, which lost 4 bases and 19 bases, there was a span of 21 bases. Germline V gene lookup returns CDR1 SGHKS and CDR2 YYEKEE (reference sequence).

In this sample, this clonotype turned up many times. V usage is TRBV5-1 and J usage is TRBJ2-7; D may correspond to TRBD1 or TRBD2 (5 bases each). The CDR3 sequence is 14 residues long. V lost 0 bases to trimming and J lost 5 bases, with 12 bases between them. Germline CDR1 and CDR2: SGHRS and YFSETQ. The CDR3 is CASSLDRRDHEQYF. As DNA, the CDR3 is TGCGCCAGCAGCTTGGATCGCAGGGACCACGAGCAGTACTTC.

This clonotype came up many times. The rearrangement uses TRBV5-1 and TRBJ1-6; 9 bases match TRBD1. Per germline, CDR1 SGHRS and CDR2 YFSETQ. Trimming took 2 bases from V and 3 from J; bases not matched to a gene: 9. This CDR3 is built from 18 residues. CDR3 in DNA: TGCGCCAGCAGCTTAACCGGGACAGGGCCAGACTATAATTCACCCCTCCACTTT. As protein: CASSLTGTGPDYNSPLHF.

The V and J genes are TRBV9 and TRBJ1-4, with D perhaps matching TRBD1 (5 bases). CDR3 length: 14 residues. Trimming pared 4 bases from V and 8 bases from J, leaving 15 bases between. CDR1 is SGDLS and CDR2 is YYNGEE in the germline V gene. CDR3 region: CASSSPQGNEKLFF. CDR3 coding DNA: TGTGCCAGCAGCTCACCCCAGGGAAACGAAAAACTGTTTTTT.

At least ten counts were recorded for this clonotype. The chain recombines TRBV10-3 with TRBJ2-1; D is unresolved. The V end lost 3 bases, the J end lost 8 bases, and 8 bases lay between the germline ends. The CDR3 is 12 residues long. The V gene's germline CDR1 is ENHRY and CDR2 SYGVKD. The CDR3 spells CAISDIGDEQFF. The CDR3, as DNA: TGTGCCATCAGTGATATTGGGGATGAGCAGTTCTTC.

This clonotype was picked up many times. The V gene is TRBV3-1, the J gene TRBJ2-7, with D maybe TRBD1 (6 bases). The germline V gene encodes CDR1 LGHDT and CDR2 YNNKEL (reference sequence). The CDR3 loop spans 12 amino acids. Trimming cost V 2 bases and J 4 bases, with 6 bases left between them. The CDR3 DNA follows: TGTGCCAGCAGCCAACAGGGGTACGAGCAGTACTTC. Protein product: CASSQQGYEQYF.

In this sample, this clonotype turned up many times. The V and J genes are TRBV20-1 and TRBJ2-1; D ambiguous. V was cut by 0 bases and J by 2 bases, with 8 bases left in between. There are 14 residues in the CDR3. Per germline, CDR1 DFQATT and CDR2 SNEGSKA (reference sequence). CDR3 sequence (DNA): TGCAGTGCTAGAGATTCCCAGACCTACAATGAGCAGTTCTTC. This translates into CSARDSQTYNEQFF.

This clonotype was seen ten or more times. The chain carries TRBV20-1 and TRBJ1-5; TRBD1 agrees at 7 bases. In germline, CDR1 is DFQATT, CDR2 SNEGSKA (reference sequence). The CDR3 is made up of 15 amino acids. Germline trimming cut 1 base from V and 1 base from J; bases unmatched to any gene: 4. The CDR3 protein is CSARARGMSNQPQHF. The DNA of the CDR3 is TGCAGTGCTAGAGCCAGGGGGATGAGCAATCAGCCCCAGCATTTT.

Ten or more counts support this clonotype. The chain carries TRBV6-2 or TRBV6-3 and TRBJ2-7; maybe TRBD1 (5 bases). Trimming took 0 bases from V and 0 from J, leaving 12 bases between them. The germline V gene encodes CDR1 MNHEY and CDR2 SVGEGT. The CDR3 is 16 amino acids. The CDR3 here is CASSYSLDSLSYEQYF. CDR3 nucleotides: TGTGCCAGCAGTTACTCGTTAGACAGCCTCTCCTACGAGCAGTACTTC.

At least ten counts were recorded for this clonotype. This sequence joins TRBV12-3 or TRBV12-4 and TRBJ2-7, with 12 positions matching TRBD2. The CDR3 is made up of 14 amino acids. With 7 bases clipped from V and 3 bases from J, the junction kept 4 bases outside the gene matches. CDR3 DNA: TGTGCCAGCACCCTGACTAGCGGGAGCTACGAGCAGTACTTC. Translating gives CASTLTSGSYEQYF.